One sample yielded the 27 T cell receptor beta chains listed below, sequenced in a study of post-analysis software for immune sequencing data. General study points: Five or six TRBV segments, TRBV5-6, TRBV5-1 and TRBV20-1 among them, were found more frequent in patients than controls.

Unique-molecular-identifier-tagged TCR beta cDNA libraries were used. Using its own MiXCR run on the PCR reads, TCRdb lists one record per CDR3 protein. The sample includes 750,000 to 950,000 distinct CDR3 sequences, roughly 50% of them seen just once. Their specific antigens are unknown. Sequencing was done on a sample of blood. The receptor set was obtained from a girl aged 5 to 17 with multiple sclerosis.

The gene calls are TRBV27 and TRBJ2-1, with D possibly TRBD2 on 5 matching bases. Trimming shortened V by 7 bases and J by 4 bases, and 14 bases separated the two germline ends. The V gene's germline CDR1 is MNHEY and CDR2 SMNVEV (reference sequence). The CDR3 length is 14 residues. The CDR3 coding sequence is TGTGCCAGCAAGGGAGAACCTCTGTACAATGAGCAGTTCTTC. Translating it yields CASKGEPLYNEQFF.

The genes are TRBV12-3 or TRBV12-4 and TRBJ1-1, with TRBD1 identical over 7 bases. J gave up 6 bases and V 5 bases, and 6 bases lay outside the gene matches. CDR3 length: 13 amino acids. The chain's CDR3 is CASSPRQGAEAFF. CDR3 DNA sequence: TGTGCCAGCAGTCCCAGACAGGGCGCTGAAGCTTTCTTT.

The chain links TRBV12-3 or TRBV12-4 to TRBJ1-5, with TRBD1 matching 7 bases. This CDR3 spans 15 amino acids. Trimming removed 5 bases from V and 7 bases from J; junction bases left unmatched: 11. CDR3 protein: CASSGQTGRGQPQHF. The CDR3 nucleotides read TGTGCCAGCAGTGGCCAGACAGGGAGAGGACAGCCCCAGCATTTT.

CDR3 in DNA: TGTGCCAGCAGCTTTATAGGGACTAGCAGATACAATGAGCAGTTCTTC. This codes for CASSFIGTSRYNEQFF. This chain connects TRBV7-3 to TRBJ2-1; 9 nucleotides match TRBD2. The CDR3 has 16 residues. Germline CDR1 reads SGHTA; CDR2 reads FQGTGA. Losses at the gene ends were 3 bases for V and 4 bases for J; bases not matched to a gene: 7.

The chain joins TRBV20-1 to TRBJ2-7, with D perhaps matching TRBD1 (5 bases). This CDR3 is built from 15 residues. Trimming took 0 bases from V and 0 from J, leaving 12 bases between them. CDR1 and CDR2 from the germline V gene are DFQATT and SNEGSKA (reference sequence). The CDR3 DNA follows: TGCAGTGCTAGAGATCGTGTACAGGACTCCTACGAGCAGTACTTC. This codes for CSARDRVQDSYEQYF.

This clonotype has only one observation. The chain recombines TRBV27 with TRBJ2-2; 7 positions match TRBD1. After removal of 6 bases from V and 4 bases from J, the junction contained 8 bases not matched to a gene. The CDR3 covers 15 residues. Germline loops: CDR1 MNHEY, CDR2 SMNVEV (reference sequence). The CDR3 DNA sequence: TGTGCCAGCAGCCTCCTGGGACAGACCACCGGGGAGCTGTTTTTT. This translates into CASSLLGQTTGELFF.

V and J are TRBV9 and TRBJ1-2; 8 bases fit TRBD1. The germline V gene encodes CDR1 SGDLS and CDR2 YYNGEE. The CDR3 length is 14 residues. The ends lost 7 bases at V and 8 bases at J; junction bases unmatched: 13. CDR3 sequence reads: CASGELTGAYGYTF. In DNA form, the CDR3 reads TGTGCCAGCGGCGAATTGACAGGGGCCTACGGCTACACCTTC.

This clonotype was seen only once. The chain is built from TRBV11-2 and TRBJ2-3; D unclear. Trimming removed 5 bases at V and 6 bases at J, with 18 bases between. CDR3 size: 15 residues. CDR1 and CDR2 from the germline V gene are SGHAT and FQNNGV. For the CDR3, the DNA is TGTGCCAGCAGCCGCGACCATGCTACCGGGGATACGCAGTATTTT. It yields the protein CASSRDHATGDTQYF.

The chain has TRBV4-3 and TRBJ2-7; 11 bases match TRBD2. The CDR3 totals 17 residues. In germline, CDR1 is LGHNA, CDR2 YSLEER. Trimming cost V 1 base and J 4 bases; bases outside gene matches: 9. The CDR3 protein is CASSQVVLAGEGYEQYF. CDR3 coding DNA: TGCGCCAGCAGCCAAGTAGTACTAGCGGGAGAAGGTTACGAGCAGTACTTC.

Written as DNA, the CDR3 is TGTGCCAGCAGCTTAGGGGGGGACGCCTCCTACGAGCAGTACTTC. As protein: CASSLGGDASYEQYF. This rearrangement joins TRBV7-2 to TRBJ2-7, with a weak D call TRBD2 (6 bases). The CDR3 runs 15 residues. V was cut by 1 base and J by 0 bases, with 10 bases left in between. Germline CDR1 and CDR2: SGHTA and FQGNSA.

This chain connects TRBV7-2 to TRBJ1-1; D is possibly TRBD1 (5 bases). V was pared by 1 base and J by 11 bases, with 14 bases between. Germline CDR1 and CDR2: SGHTA and FQGNSA. CDR3 size: 13 residues. The CDR3 DNA follows: TGTGCCAGCAGCTTAGGACAGTCGGGTAGGGCTTTCTTT. It yields the protein CASSLGQSGRAFF.

In this sample, this clonotype turned up once. The chain employs TRBV27 and TRBJ2-7; D perhaps matches TRBD1 (5 bases). CDR3 size: 17 residues. The V end was cut by 0 bases, the J end by 7 bases, with 22 bases between. The germline gives CDR1 MNHEY, CDR2 SMNVEV (reference sequence). The CDR3 DNA reads TGTGCCAGCAGTTTATCGTCTTTCGCAGGGTCCTACAATGAGCAGTACTTC. It translates to CASSLSSFAGSYNEQYF.

The genes are TRBV14 and TRBJ1-2; no clear D. Germline V gene sequence: CDR1 SGHDN, CDR2 FVKESK. CDR3 length: 14 amino acids. The V gene lost 4 bases and the J gene lost 7 bases, with 16 bases spanning the gap. CDR3 bases: TGTGCCAGCAGCCGGAGTGGGGAGATCGGTGGCTACACCTTC. Protein product: CASSRSGEIGGYTF.

The V gene is TRBV7-2, the J gene TRBJ2-3; perhaps TRBD1 as D (6 bases). The CDR3 covers 15 residues. Germline loops: CDR1 SGHTA, CDR2 FQGNSA. The V end was cut by 1 base, the J end by 6 bases, with 14 bases between. Here the CDR3 DNA reads TGTGCCAGCAGCTTAGACGGCAGGGGATTCGATACGCAGTATTTT. Its translation: CASSLDGRGFDTQYF. The whole variable domain, remainder taken from reference TRBV7-2 and TRBJ2-3, is GAGVSQSPSNKVTEKGKDVELRCDPISGHTALYWYRQSLGQGLEFLIYFQGNSAPDKSGLPSDRFSAERTGGSVSTLTIQRTQQEDSAVYLCASSLDGRGFDTQYFGPGTRLTVL.

This clonotype was observed a few times. The chain uses TRBV6-6 and TRBJ2-3; TRBD2 matches at 7 bases. Trimming cost V 2 bases and J 4 bases; bases outside gene matches: 3. This CDR3 has 14 amino acids. Looked up from germline, CDR1 is MNHNY and CDR2 is SVGAGI (reference sequence). CDR3 in amino acids: CASSYAGEADTQYF. CDR3 sequence (DNA): TGTGCCAGCAGTTACGCGGGAGAAGCAGATACGCAGTATTTT.

This clonotype was observed a handful of times. This sequence joins TRBV7-6 and TRBJ1-6; possible D gene TRBD1, 5 bases. The germline gives CDR1 SGHVS, CDR2 FNYEAQ. Trimming took off 5 bases at V and 6 bases at J, with 14 bases between the two ends. CDR3 length: 15 amino acids. This CDR3 is CASSRIGGGNSPLHF. The DNA of the CDR3 is TGTGCCAGCAGCCGAATCGGGGGGGGTAATTCACCCCTCCACTTT.

The chain carries TRBV7-2 and TRBJ1-2; D is ambiguous. The CDR3 runs 16 residues. Trimming shortened V by 7 bases and J by 3 bases, and 21 bases separated the two germline ends. Germline V gives CDR1 SGHTA, CDR2 FQGNSA. CDR3 residues: CASTLNLRIMDYGYTF. The CDR3, as DNA: TGTGCCAGCACCCTAAATCTTCGGATCATGGACTATGGCTACACCTTC.

The gene calls are TRBV6-1 and TRBJ2-1; possible D gene TRBD2, 6 bases. This CDR3 region has 18 residues. CDR1 MNHNS and CDR2 SASEGT come from the germline V gene. V lost 7 bases and J lost 5, with 27 bases in between. In DNA form, the CDR3 reads TGTGCCAGCACCACTCCCACGCGTCGGCGGGGCCTCAACAATGAGCAGTTCTTC. This translates into CASTTPTRRRGLNNEQFF.

This clonotype was recorded a few times. This chain uses TRBV25-1 with TRBJ2-7; TRBD2 might be the D (5 bases). Near its end, the DNA agrees better with TRBJ2-5, so the J call may be wrong. Germline loops: CDR1 MGHDK, CDR2 SYGVNS. The CDR3 sequence is 15 residues long. The CDR3 reads CASSEWLLEGETQYF. CDR3 nucleotides: TGTGCCAGCAGTGAATGGCTCCTCGAGGGAGAGACCCAGTACTTC.

The chain carries TRBV10-3 and TRBJ2-1, with 10 bases fitting TRBD1. Losses at the gene ends were 3 bases for V and 5 bases for J; bases not matched to a gene: 4. Germline assignment: CDR1 ENHRY and CDR2 SYGVKD. The CDR3 consists of 15 residues. The CDR3: CAISDRTGGNNEQFF. The CDR3 DNA sequence: TGTGCCATCAGTGACCGGACAGGGGGTAACAATGAGCAGTTCTTC.

This clonotype was counted a few times. The chain links TRBV7-9 to TRBJ2-5; D is ambiguous. The CDR3 is 16 residues long. Trimming left V 5 bases short and J 1 base short, with 17 bases between. Germline loops: CDR1 SEHNR, CDR2 FQNEAQ (reference sequence). The CDR3 sequence: CASSPELRAVQETQYF. In DNA, the CDR3 is TGTGCCAGCAGCCCGGAACTCCGGGCGGTCCAAGAGACCCAGTACTTC.

In this sample, this clonotype turned up a few times. CDR3 residues: CSVVNSLAGNNEQFF. CDR3 in DNA: TGCAGCGTTGTTAATAGCCTAGCGGGAAACAATGAGCAGTTCTTC. The rearrangement links TRBV29-1 to TRBJ2-1; 9 nucleotides agree with TRBD2. V lost 4 bases and J lost 5; bases outside the gene matches: 9. The CDR3 has 15 amino acids. Germline CDR1 is SQVTM and CDR2 is ANQGSEA.

This clonotype was counted a few times. The chain has TRBV20-1 and TRBJ1-2, with D tentatively TRBD1 (5 bases). This CDR3 region has 12 residues. Germline CDR1 DFQATT, CDR2 SNEGSKA (reference sequence). The CDR3 protein is CGAPTANYGYTF. CDR3 in DNA: TGCGGCGCGCCGACAGCTAACTATGGCTACACCTTC.

The chain recombines TRBV7-3 with TRBJ2-7; a possible D gene is TRBD2 (5 bases). The CDR3 sequence is 14 residues long. The V and J ends lost 3 bases and 1 base respectively, with 10 bases between them. Germline loops: CDR1 SGHTA, CDR2 FQGTGA. The CDR3 sequence: CASSFNRDSYEQYF. For the CDR3, the DNA is TGTGCCAGCAGCTTCAACCGGGATTCCTACGAGCAGTACTTC.

This clonotype was seen a few times. The rearrangement joins TRBV12-3 or TRBV12-4 to TRBJ2-5, with TRBD2 matching over 7 bases. Trimming cost V 3 bases and J 4 bases; bases outside gene matches: 8. The CDR3 is 15 residues long. The CDR3 region has the DNA TGTGCCAGCAGTTTGCGCGGGAGAGCAACAGAGACCCAGTACTTC. The encoded protein is CASSLRGRATETQYF.

CDR3 in DNA: TGCAGCGTTGAAGGGGGCGAACTAGCCAAAAACATTCAGTACTTC. Residues: CSVEGGELAKNIQYF. The chain recombines TRBV29-1 with TRBJ2-4; D is perhaps TRBD1 (5 bases). V dropped 1 base and J dropped 0 bases, with 10 bases sitting between them. The CDR3 is 15 amino acids. Germline values: CDR1 SQVTM, CDR2 ANQGSEA.

The genes are TRBV28 and TRBJ2-5, with 9 bases lining up with TRBD1. This CDR3 has 16 residues. Trimming cost V 2 bases and J 5 bases; bases outside gene matches: 9. Germline CDR1 and CDR2: MDHEN and SYDVKM. The CDR3 loop reads CASSLPTGQGIETQYF. The CDR3 coding sequence is TGTGCCAGCAGTTTACCCACGGGACAGGGTATCGAGACCCAGTACTTC. Together with reference TRBV28 and TRBJ2-5, the CDR3 gives the full variable domain: DVKVTQSSRYLVKRTGEKVFLECVQDMDHENMFWYRQDPGLGLRLIYFSYDVKMKEKGDIPEGYSVSREKKERFSLILESASTNQTSMYLCASSLPTGQGIETQYFGPGTRLLVL.